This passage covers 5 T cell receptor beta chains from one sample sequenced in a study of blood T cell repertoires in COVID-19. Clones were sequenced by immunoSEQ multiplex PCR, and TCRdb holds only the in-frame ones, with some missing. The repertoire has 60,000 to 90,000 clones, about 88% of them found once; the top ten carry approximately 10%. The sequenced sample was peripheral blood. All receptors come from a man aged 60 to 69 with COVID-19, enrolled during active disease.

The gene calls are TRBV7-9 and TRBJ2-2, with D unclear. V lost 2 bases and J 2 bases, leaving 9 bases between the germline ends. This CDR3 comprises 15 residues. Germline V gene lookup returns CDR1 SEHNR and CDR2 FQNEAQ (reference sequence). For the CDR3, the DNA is TGTGCCAGCAGCTTAACTCTGCAAAACACCGGGGAGCTGTTTTTT. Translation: CASSLTLQNTGELFF.

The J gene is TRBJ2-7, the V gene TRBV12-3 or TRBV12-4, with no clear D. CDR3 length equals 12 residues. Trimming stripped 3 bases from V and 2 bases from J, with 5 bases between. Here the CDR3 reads CASSFRAYEQYF. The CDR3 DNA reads TGTGCCAGCAGTTTCCGGGCCTACGAGCAGTACTTC.

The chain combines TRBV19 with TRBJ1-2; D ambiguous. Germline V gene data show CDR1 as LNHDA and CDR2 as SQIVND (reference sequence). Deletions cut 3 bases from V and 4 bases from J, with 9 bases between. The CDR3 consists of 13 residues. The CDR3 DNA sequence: TGTGCCAGTAGTATGGAGGGATCCTATGGCTACACCTTC. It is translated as CASSMEGSYGYTF.

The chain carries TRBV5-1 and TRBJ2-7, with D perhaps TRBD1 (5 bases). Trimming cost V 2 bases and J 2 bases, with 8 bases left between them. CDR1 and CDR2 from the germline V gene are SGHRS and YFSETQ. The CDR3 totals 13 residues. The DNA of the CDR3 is TGCGCCAGCAGCTTCAGGGCCCCCTACGAGCAGTACTTC. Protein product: CASSFRAPYEQYF.

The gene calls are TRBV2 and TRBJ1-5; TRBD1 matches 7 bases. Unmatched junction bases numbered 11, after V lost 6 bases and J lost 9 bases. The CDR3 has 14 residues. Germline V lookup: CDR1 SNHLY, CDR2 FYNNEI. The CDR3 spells CASRERGLGSPQHF. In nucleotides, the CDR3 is TGTGCCAGCAGGGAGAGGGGGCTCGGCTCGCCCCAGCATTTT.